This T cell receptor (beta chain) derives from a study of cytomegalovirus exposure and HLA in healthy donors. As for the study in general: Around 180 million T cells yielded over 90 million unique TCR beta sequences in earlier analysis.

This PCR relied on a set of 60 Vbeta primers and 13 Jbeta primers. Measured with immunoSEQ multiplex PCR; TCRdb has only the in-frame clones, and not every one. The repertoire holds approximately 160,000 clones, with 70% to 90% as singletons. This CDR3 has 15 amino acids. In germline, CDR1 is SGHRS, CDR2 YFSETQ. About this clone: Its antigen is undetermined.

Findings and limits, study-wide: Analysis was carried out at a later point, and it linked a missense DCLRE1C variant to TCR beta V- and J-gene trimming. The study labeled more than 150 TCR beta chains cytomegalovirus-associated. Roughly uniform depth of sequencing across donors was assumed in presence/absence analyses.

The chain employs TRBV5-1 and TRBJ2-5; 10 bases map to TRBD2. The J call may be mistaken, given a closer DNA end match to TRBJ2-7. Sequenced: PBMCs. The clonotype comes from a girl aged 10 to 17 in good health and CMV-seropositive. The CDR3 sequence is CASSLPSGGSYEQYF. As DNA, the CDR3 is TGCGCCAGCAGCTTGCCTAGCGGGGGCTCATACGAGCAGTACTTC.